A single sample gave rise to the 6 T cell receptor beta chains below, sequenced in a study of T-cell memory formation after mild COVID-19. TCRdb reprocessed the 5' RACE reads with MiXCR, giving one entry per CDR3 protein. The sample records around 340,000 distinct CDR3 sequences, around 15% being singletons. Sequencing was done on a sample of PBMCs or a T cell subset sorted from them (not recorded which). Receptors originate from a young man who had mild COVID-19 (a few samples of this study predate the infection). Cell type and time point are not known.

The chain links TRBV12-3 or TRBV12-4 to TRBJ1-1, with 7 bases aligning to TRBD1. Losses at the gene ends were 10 bases for V and 4 bases for J; bases not matched to a gene: 6. The CDR3 runs 12 residues. The DNA of the CDR3 is TGTGCCACCAAACAGGGGCCCACTGAAGCTTTCTTT. Translating gives CATKQGPTEAFF.

The chain couples TRBV18 to TRBJ2-2; D unclear. Per the germline V gene, CDR1 is KGHSH and CDR2 is LQKENI. Trimming shortened V by 1 base and J by 3 bases, and 6 bases separated the two germline ends. This CDR3 is built from 14 residues. In nucleotides, the CDR3 is TGTGCCAGCTCACCACGACGGGACACCGGGGAGCTGTTTTTT. Translating gives CASSPRRDTGELFF.

V gene TRBV7-6 combines with J gene TRBJ1-2; D is possibly TRBD1 (6 bases). In germline, CDR1 is SGHVS, CDR2 FNYEAQ. The V gene lost 1 base and the J gene lost 5 bases, with 17 bases spanning the gap. The CDR3 is 16 residues long. CDR3 sequence (DNA): TGTGCCAGCAGCTTAGAGGGGAGCCACAGGGATTATGGCTACACCTTC. It translates to CASSLEGSHRDYGYTF.

There are many counts of this clonotype. The chain carries TRBV11-2 and TRBJ2-5; TRBD1 is a possible D gene (5 bases). The length of the CDR3 is 13 residues. Trimming pared 0 bases from V and 5 bases from J, leaving 7 bases between. CDR1 is SGHAT and CDR2 is FQNNGV in the germline V gene. CDR3 loop: CASSLEGRETQYF. As DNA, the CDR3 is TGTGCCAGCAGCTTAGAGGGGCGGGAGACCCAGTACTTC. The whole variable domain, remainder taken from reference TRBV11-2 and TRBJ2-5, is EAGVAQSPRYKIIEKRQSVAFWCNPISGHATLYWYQQILGQGPKLLIQFQNNGVVDDSQLPKDRFSAERLKGVDSTLKIQPAKLEDSAVYLCASSLEGRETQYFGPGTRLLVL.

The V gene is TRBV19, the J gene TRBJ2-4; TRBD2 matches at 9 bases. From germline, CDR1 is LNHDA and CDR2 SQIVND (reference sequence). The length of the CDR3 is 16 residues. Trimming at V came to 3 bases and at J to 0 bases, leaving 3 bases not matched to a gene. Here the CDR3 DNA reads TGTGCCAGTAGTATTAGCGGGGGCCTAGCCAAAAACATTCAGTACTTC. Its translation: CASSISGGLAKNIQYF. The full variable domain, with the rest looked up from reference TRBV19 and TRBJ2-4, is DGGITQSPKYLFRKEGQNVTLSCEQNLNHDAMYWYRQDPGQGLRLIYYSQIVNDFQKGDIAEGYSVSREKKESFPLTVTSAQKNPTAFYLCASSISGGLAKNIQYFGAGTRLSVL.

CDR3 residues: CSVLVGNQPQHF. The CDR3 DNA reads TGCAGCGTTTTAGTAGGCAATCAGCCCCAGCATTTT. This chain uses TRBV29-1 with TRBJ1-5, with D hard to call. The CDR3 totals 12 residues. CDR1 is SQVTM and CDR2 is ANQGSEA in the germline V gene. V gave up 5 bases and J gave up 2 bases, with 7 bases separating them.